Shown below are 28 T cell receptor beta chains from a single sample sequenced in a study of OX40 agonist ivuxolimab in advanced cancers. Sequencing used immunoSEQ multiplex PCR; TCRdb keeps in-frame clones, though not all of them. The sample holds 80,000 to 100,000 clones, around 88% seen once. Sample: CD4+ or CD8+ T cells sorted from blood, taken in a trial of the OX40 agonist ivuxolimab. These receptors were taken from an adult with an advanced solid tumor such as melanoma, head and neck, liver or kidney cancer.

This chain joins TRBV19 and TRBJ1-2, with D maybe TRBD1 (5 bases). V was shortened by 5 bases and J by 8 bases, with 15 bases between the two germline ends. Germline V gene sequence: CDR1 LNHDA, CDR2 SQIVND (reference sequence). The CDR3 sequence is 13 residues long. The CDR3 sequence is CASSFSRRGGYTF. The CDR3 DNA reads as TGTGCCAGTAGTTTCTCTAGGAGGGGCGGCTACACCTTC.

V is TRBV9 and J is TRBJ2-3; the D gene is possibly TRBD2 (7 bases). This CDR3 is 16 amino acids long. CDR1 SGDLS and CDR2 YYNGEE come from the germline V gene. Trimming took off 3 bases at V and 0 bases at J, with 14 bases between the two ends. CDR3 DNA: TGTGCCAGCAGCGGCCTTGGGGGGGCTAGCACAGATACGCAGTATTTT. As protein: CASSGLGGASTDTQYF. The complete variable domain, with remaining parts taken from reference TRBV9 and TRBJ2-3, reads DSGVTQTPKHLITATGQRVTLRCSPRSGDLSVYWYQQSLDQGLQFLIQYYNGEERAKGNILERFSAQQFPDLHSELNLSSLELGDSALYFCASSGLGGASTDTQYFGPGTRLTVL.

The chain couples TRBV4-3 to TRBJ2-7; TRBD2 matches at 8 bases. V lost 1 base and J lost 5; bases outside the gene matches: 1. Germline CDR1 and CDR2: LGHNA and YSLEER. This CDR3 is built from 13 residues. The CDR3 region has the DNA TGCGCCAGCAGCCAAGCCGGGGGGGACGAGCAGTACTTC. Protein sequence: CASSQAGGDEQYF.

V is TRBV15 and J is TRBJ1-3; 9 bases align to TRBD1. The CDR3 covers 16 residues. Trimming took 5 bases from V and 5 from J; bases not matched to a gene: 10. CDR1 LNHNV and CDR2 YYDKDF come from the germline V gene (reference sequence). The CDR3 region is CATSGVGTGFRNTIYF. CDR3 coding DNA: TGTGCCACCAGCGGGGTTGGGACAGGGTTCCGAAACACCATATATTTT.

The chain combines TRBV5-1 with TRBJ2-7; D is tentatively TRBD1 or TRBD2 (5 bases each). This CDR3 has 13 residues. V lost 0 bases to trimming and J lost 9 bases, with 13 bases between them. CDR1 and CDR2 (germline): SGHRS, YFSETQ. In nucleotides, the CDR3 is TGCGCCAGCAGCTTGGATGGGACCGTAAGGCAGTACTTC. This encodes CASSLDGTVRQYF.

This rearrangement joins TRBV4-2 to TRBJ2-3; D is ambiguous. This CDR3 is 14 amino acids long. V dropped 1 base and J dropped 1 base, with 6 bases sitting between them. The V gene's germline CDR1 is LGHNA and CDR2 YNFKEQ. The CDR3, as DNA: TGTGCCAGCAGCCAAGTGTCTGGCACAGATACGCAGTATTTT. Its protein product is CASSQVSGTDTQYF.

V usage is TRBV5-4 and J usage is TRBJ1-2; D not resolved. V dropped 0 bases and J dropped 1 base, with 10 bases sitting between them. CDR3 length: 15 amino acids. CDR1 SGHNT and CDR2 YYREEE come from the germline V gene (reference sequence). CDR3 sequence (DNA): TGTGCCAGCAGCTTGGGGGCCTACGGTAACTATGGCTACACCTTC. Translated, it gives CASSLGAYGNYGYTF.

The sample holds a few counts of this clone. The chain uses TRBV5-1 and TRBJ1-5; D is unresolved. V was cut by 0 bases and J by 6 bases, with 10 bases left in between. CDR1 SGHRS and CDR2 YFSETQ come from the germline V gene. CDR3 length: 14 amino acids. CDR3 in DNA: TGCGCCAGCAGCTTGGGTGGGAAAAGTCAGCCCCAGCATTTT. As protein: CASSLGGKSQPQHF. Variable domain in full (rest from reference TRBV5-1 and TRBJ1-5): KAGVTQTPRYLIKTRGQQVTLSCSPISGHRSVSWYQQTPGQGLQFLFEYFSETQRNKGNFPGRFSGRQFSNSRSEMNVSTLELGDSALYLCASSLGGKSQPQHFGDGTRLSIL.

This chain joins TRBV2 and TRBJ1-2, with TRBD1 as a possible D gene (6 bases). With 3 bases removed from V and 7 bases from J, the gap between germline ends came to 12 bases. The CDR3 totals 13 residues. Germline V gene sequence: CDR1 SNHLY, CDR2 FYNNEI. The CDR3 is CASSESGVGGYTF. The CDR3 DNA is TGTGCCAGCAGTGAGTCAGGGGTCGGTGGCTACACCTTC.

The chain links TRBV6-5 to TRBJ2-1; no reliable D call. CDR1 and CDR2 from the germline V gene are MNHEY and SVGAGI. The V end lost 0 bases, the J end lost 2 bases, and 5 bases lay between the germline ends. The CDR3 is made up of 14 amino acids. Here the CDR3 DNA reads TGTGCCAGCAGTTACTCGGCCCCCTACAATGAGCAGTTCTTC. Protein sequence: CASSYSAPYNEQFF.

DNA of the CDR3: TGTGCCAGCAGCCAAGACAGCGTGGGCAACGTGGGGGTTGAGCAGTTCTTC. This codes for CASSQDSVGNVGVEQFF. The V gene is TRBV4-2, the J gene TRBJ2-1; either TRBD1 or TRBD2 may fit D (5 bases each). This CDR3 is built from 17 residues. V lost 0 bases to trimming and J lost 9 bases, with 21 bases between them. Per the germline V gene, CDR1 is LGHNA and CDR2 is YNFKEQ.

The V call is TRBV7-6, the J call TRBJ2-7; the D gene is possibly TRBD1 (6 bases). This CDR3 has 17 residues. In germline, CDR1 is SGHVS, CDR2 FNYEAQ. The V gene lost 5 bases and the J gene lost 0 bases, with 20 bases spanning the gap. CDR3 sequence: CASSTPPAGDRSYEQYF. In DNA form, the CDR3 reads TGTGCCAGCAGCACCCCCCCGGCAGGGGACCGCTCCTACGAGCAGTACTTC.

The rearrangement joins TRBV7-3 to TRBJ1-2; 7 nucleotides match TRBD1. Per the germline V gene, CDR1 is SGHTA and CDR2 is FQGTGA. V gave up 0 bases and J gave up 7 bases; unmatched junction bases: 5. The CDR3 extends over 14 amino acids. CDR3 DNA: TGTGCCAGCAGCTTAACAGGGGGCTTCTCTGGCTACACCTTC. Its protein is CASSLTGGFSGYTF.

CDR3 bases: TGTGCCAGCTCACCACCTTTTACAGCCTTCCCCTCCTACGAGCAGTACTTC. Its protein is CASSPPFTAFPSYEQYF. The V call is TRBV18, the J call TRBJ2-7; D is unclear. CDR3 length equals 17 residues. The V and J ends lost 0 bases and 0 bases respectively, with 15 bases between them. Germline V gene lookup returns CDR1 KGHSH and CDR2 LQKENI.

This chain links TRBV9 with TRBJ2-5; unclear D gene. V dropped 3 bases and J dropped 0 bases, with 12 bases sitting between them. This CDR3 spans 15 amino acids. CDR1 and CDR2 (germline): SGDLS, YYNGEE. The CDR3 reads CASSALGTYQETQYF. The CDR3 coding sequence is TGTGCCAGCAGCGCGTTGGGTACGTACCAAGAGACCCAGTACTTC.

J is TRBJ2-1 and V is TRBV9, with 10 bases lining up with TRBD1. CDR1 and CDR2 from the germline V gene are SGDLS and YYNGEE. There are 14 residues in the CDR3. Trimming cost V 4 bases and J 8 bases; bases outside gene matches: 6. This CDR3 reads CASSPGQGVDEQFF. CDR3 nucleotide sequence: TGTGCCAGCAGCCCCGGACAGGGGGTCGATGAGCAGTTCTTC.

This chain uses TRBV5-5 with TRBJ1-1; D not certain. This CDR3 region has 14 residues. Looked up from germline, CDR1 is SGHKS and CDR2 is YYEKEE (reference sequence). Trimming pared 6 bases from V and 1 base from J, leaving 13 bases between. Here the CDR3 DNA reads TGTGCCAGCACCCCCTTCCCGGGGAACACTGAAGCTTTCTTT. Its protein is CASTPFPGNTEAFF.

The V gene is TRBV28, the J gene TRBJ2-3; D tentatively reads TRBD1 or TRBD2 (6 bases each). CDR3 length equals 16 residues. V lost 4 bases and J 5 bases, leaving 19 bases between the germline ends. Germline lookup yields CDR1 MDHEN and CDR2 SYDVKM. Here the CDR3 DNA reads TGTGCCAGCAGTTCGGTGGGGGGCAGCCGAGTAGATACGCAGTATTTT. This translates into CASSSVGGSRVDTQYF.

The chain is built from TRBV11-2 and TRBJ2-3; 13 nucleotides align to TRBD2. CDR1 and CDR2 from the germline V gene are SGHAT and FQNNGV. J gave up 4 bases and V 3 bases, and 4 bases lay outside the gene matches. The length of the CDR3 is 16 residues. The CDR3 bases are TGTGCCAGCAGCTTCACTAGCGGGGGGGCATCAGATACGCAGTATTTT. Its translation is CASSFTSGGASDTQYF.

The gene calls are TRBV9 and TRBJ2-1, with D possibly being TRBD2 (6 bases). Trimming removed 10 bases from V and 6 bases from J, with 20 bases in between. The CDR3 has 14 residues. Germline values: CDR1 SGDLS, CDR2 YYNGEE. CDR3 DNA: TGTGCCGGAGGGAAGGAGGCCTTGAGCAATGAGCAGTTCTTC. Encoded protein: CAGGKEALSNEQFF.

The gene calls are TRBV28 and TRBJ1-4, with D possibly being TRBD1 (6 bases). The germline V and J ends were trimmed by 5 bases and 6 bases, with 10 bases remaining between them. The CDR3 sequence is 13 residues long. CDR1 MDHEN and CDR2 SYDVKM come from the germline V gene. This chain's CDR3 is CASSRGHYEKLFF. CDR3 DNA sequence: TGTGCCAGCAGTAGGGGACACTATGAAAAACTGTTTTTT.

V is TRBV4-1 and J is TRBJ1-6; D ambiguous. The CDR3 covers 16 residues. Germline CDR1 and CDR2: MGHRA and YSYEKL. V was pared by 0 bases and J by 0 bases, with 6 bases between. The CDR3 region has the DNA TGCGCCAGCAGCCAAGATCCGGGCTCCTATAATTCACCCCTCCACTTT. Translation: CASSQDPGSYNSPLHF.

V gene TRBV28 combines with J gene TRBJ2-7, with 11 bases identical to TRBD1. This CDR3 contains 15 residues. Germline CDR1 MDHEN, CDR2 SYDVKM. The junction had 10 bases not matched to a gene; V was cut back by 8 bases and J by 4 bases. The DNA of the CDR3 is TGTGCCAGCTTTACCGGGACAGGGGGTCAGTACGAGCAGTACTTC. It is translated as CASFTGTGGQYEQYF. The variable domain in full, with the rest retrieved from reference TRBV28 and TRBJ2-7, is DVKVTQSSRYLVKRTGEKVFLECVQDMDHENMFWYRQDPGLGLRLIYFSYDVKMKEKGDIPEGYSVSREKKERFSLILESASTNQTSMYLCASFTGTGGQYEQYFGPGTRLTVT.

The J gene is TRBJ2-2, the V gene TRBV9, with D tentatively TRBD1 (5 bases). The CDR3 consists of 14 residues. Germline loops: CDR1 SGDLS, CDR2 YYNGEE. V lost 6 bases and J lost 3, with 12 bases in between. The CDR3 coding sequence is TGTGCCAGCACCGAGACAGCCTACACCGGGGAGCTGTTTTTT. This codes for CASTETAYTGELFF.

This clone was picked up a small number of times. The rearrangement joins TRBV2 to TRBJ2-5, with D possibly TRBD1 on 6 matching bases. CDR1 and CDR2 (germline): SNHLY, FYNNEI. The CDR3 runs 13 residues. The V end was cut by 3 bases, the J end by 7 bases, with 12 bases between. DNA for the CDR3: TGTGCCAGCAGTGAGGTGGGGGCCGGGACCCAGTACTTC. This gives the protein CASSEVGAGTQYF. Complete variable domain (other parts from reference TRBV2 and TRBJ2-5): EPEVTQTPSHQVTQMGQEVILRCVPISNHLYFYWYRQILGQKVEFLVSFYNNEISEKSEIFDDQFSVERPDGSNFTLKIRSTKLEDSAMYFCASSEVGAGTQYFGPGTRLLVL.

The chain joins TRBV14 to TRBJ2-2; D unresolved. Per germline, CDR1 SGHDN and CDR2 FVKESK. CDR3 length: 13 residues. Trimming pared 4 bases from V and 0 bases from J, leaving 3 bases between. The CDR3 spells CASSRPNTGELFF. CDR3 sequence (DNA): TGTGCCAGCAGCCGGCCGAACACCGGGGAGCTGTTTTTT.

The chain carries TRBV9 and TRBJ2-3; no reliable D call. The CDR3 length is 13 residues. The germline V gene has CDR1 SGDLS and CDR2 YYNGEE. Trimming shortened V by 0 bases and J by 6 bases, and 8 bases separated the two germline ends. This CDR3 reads CASSVETLDTQYF. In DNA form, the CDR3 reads TGTGCCAGCAGCGTAGAGACCCTTGATACGCAGTATTTT.

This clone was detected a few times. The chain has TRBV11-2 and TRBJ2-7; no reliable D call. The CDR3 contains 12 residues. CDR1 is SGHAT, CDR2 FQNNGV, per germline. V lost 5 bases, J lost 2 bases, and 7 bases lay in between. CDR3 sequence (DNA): TGTGCCAGCAGCCACAGAGCCTACGAGCAGTACTTC. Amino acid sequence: CASSHRAYEQYF.